The source of this T cell receptor (beta chain) is a study of control samples from healthy donors and cancer patients. The assay was immunoSEQ multiplex PCR, and TCRdb's table has in-frame clones only and misses some. The data include roughly 200,000 clones; the top ten clones carry roughly 2.2%. Germline V lookup: CDR1 SGHTA, CDR2 FQGNSA. The trim removed 5 bases at V and 6 bases at J, leaving 12 bases unmatched. The CDR3 covers 15 residues. V usage is TRBV7-2 and J usage is TRBJ2-7, with TRBD2 matching over 8 bases. Sequencing was carried out using blood. The TCR sequence derives from a woman aged 25-40 years in good health. The CDR3: CASSPPGRGRGEQYF. The CDR3 DNA reads TGTGCCAGCAGCCCCCCCGGGAGGGGAAGAGGCGAGCAGTACTTC.